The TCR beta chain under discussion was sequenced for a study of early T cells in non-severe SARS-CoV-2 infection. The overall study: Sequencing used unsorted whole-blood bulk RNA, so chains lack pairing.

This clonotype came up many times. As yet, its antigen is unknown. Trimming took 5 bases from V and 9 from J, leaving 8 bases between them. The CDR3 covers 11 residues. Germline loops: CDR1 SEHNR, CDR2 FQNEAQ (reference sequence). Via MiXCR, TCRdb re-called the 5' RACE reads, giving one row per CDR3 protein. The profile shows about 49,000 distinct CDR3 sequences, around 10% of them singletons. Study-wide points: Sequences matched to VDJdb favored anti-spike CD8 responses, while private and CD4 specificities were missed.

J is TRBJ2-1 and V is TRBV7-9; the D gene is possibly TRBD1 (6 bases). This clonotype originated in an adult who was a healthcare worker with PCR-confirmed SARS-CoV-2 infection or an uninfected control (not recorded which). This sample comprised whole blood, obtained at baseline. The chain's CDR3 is CASSPGVEQFF. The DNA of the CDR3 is TGTGCCAGCAGCCCAGGGGTTGAGCAGTTCTTC.